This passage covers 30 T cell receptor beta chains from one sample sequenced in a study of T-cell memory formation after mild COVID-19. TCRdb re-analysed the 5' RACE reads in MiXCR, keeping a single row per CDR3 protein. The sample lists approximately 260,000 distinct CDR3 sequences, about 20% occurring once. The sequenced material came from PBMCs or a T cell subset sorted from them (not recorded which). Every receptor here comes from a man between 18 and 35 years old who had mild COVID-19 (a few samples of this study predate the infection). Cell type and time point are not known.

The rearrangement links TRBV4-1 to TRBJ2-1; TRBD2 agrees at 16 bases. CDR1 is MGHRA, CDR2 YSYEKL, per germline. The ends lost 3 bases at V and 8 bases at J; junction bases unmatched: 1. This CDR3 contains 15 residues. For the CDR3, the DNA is TGCGCCAGCAGCCATGGGACTAGCGGGGGGGATGAGCAGTTCTTC. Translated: CASSHGTSGGDEQFF.

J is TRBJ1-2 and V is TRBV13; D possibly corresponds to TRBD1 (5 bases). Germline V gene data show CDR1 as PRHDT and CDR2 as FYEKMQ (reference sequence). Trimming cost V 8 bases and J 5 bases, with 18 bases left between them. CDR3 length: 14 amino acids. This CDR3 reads CASLWSRGTYGYTF. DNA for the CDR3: TGTGCCAGCCTCTGGAGTCGGGGGACGTATGGCTACACCTTC.

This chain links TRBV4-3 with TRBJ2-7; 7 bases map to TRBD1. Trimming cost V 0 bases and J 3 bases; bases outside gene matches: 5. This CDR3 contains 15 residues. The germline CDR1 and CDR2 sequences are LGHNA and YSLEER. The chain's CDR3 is CASSQERGQFYEQYV. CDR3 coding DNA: TGCGCCAGCAGCCAAGAAAGGGGACAGTTCTACGAGCAGTACGTC.

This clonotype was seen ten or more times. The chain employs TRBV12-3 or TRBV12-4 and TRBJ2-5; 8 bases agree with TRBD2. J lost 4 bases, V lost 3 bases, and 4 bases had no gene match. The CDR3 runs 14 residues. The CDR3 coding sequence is TGTGCCAGCAGTTTGTTCGGGGGGGGAGAGACCCAGTACTTC. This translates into CASSLFGGGETQYF.

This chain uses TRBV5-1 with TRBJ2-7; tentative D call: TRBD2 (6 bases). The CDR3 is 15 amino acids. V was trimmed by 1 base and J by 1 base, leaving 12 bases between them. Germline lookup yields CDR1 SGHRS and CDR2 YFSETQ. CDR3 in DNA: TGCGCCAGCAGCTTGAACGGGGGACCGTCCTACGAGCAGTACGTC. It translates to CASSLNGGPSYEQYV.

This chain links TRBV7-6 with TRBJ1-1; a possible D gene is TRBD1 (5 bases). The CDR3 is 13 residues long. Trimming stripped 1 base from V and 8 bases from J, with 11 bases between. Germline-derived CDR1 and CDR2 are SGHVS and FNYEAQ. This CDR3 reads CASSLGRGEEAFF. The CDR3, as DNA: TGTGCCAGCAGCTTAGGGAGGGGAGAGGAAGCTTTCTTT.

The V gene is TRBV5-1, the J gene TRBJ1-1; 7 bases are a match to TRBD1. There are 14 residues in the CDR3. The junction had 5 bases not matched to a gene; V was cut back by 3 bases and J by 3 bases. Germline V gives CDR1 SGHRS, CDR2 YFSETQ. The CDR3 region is CASSWYDRDTEAFF. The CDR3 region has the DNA TGCGCCAGCAGCTGGTACGACAGGGACACTGAAGCTTTCTTT.

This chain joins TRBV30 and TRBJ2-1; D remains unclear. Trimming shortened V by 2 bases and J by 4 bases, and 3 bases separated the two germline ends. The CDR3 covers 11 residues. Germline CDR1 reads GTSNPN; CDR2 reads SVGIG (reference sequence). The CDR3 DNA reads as TGTGCCTGGAGTCCATACAATGAGCAGTTCTTC. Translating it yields CAWSPYNEQFF.

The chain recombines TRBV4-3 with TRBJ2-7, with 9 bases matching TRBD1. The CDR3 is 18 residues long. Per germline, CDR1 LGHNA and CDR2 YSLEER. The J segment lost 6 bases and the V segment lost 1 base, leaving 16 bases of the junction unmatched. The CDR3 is CASSQAHPFGQGRSEQYF. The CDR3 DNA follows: TGCGCCAGCAGCCAAGCTCACCCGTTCGGACAGGGGAGATCCGAGCAGTACTTC.

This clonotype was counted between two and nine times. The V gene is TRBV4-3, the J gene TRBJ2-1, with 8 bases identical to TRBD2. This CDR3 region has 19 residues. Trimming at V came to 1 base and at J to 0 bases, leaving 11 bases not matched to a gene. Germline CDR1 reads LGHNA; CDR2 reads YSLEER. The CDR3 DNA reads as TGCGCCAGCAGCCAAGGAGTTCTTAGCGGGGAGAGCTCCTACAATGAGCAGTTCTTC. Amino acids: CASSQGVLSGESSYNEQFF.

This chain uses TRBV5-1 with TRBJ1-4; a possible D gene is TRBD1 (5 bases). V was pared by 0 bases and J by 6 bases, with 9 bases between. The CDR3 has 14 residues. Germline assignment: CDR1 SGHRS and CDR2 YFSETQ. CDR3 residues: CASSLGQGHEKLFF. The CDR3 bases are TGCGCCAGCAGCTTGGGGCAGGGTCATGAAAAACTGTTTTTT.

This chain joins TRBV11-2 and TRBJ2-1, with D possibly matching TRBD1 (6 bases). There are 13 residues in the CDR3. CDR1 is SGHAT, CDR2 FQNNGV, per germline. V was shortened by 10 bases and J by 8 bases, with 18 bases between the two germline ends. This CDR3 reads CATWSPHRDEQFF. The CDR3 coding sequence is TGTGCCACGTGGTCCCCCCACAGGGATGAGCAGTTCTTC.

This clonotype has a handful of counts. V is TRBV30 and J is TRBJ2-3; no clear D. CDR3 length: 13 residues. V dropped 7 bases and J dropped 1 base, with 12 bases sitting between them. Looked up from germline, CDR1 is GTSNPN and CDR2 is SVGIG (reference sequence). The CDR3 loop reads CALGKGGTDTQYF. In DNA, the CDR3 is TGTGCCTTAGGGAAGGGCGGCACAGATACGCAGTATTTT.

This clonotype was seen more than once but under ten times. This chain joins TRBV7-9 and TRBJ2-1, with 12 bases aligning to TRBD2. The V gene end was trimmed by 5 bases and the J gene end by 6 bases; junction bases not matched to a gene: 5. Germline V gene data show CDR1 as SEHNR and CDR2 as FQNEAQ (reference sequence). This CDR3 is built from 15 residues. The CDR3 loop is CASSAGLAGINEQFF. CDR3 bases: TGTGCCAGCAGCGCCGGACTAGCGGGGATCAATGAGCAGTTCTTC. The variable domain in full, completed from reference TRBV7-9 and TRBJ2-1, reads DTGVSQNPRHKITKRGQNVTFRCDPISEHNRLYWYRQTLGQGPEFLTYFQNEAQLEKSRLLSDRFSAERPKGSFSTLEIQRTEQGDSAMYLCASSAGLAGINEQFFGPGTRLTVL.

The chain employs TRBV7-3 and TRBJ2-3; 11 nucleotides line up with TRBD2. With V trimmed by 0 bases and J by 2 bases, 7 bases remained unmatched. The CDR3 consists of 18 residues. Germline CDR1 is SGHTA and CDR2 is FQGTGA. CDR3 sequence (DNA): TGTGCCAGCAGCTTAACCATCGCTAGCGGGGGGATCACAGATACGCAGTATTTT. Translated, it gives CASSLTIASGGITDTQYF.

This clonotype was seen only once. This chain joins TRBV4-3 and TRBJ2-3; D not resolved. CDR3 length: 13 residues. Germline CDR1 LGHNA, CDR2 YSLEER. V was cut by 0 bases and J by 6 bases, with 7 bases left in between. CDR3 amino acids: CASSQDGTDTQYF. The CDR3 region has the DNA TGCGCCAGCAGCCAAGATGGTACGGATACGCAGTATTTT.

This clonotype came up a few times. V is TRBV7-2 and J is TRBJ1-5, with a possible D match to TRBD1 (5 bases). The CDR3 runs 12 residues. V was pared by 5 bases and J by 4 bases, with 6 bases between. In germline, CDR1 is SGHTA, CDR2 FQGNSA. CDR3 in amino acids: CASSKGNQPQHF. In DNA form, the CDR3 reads TGTGCCAGCAGCAAGGGGAATCAGCCCCAGCATTTT.

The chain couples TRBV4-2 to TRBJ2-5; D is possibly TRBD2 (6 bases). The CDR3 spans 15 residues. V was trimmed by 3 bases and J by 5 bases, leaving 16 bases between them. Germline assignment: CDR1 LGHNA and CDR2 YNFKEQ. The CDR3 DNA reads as TGTGCCAGCAGCCAGCGGGGCGACAAAGGGGAGACCCAGTACTTC. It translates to CASSQRGDKGETQYF.

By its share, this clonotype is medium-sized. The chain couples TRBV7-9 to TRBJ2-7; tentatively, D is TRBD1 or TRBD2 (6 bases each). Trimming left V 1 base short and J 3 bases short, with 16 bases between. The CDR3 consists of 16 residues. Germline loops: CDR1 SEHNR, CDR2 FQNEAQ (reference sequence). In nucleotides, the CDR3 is TGTGCCAGCAGCTTAGGTGGGGGGCTCTACAACTACGAGCAGTACTTC. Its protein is CASSLGGGLYNYEQYF. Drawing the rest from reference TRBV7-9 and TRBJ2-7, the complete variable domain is DTGVSQNPRHKITKRGQNVTFRCDPISEHNRLYWYRQTLGQGPEFLTYFQNEAQLEKSRLLSDRFSAERPKGSFSTLEIQRTEQGDSAMYLCASSLGGGLYNYEQYFGPGTRLTVT.

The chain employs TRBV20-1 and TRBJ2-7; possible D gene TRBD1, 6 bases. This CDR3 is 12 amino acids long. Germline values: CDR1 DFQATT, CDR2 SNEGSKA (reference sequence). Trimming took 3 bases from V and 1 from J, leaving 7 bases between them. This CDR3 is CSASGQSYEQYF. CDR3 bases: TGCAGTGCTAGCGGACAGTCCTACGAGCAGTACTTC.

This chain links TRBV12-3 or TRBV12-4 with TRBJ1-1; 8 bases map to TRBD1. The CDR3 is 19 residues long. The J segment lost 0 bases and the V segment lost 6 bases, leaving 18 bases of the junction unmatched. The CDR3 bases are TGTGCCAGCAGAAGCACCCGCAGGGGGCTGGAGGGGTTGAACACTGAAGCTTTCTTT. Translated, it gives CASRSTRRGLEGLNTEAFF.

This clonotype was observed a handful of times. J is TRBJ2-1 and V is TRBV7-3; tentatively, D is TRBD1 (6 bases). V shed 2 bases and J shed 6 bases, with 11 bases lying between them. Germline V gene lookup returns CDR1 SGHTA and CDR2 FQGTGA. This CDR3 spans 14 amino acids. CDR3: CASSLDTGSNEQFF. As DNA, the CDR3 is TGTGCCAGCAGCTTAGATACAGGGAGCAATGAGCAGTTCTTC.

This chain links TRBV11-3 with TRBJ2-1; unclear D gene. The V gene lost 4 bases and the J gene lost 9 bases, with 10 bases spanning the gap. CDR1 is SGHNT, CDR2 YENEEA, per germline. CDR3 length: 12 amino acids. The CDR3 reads CASSSRLGEQFF. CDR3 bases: TGTGCCAGCAGCTCCCGATTGGGTGAGCAGTTCTTC.

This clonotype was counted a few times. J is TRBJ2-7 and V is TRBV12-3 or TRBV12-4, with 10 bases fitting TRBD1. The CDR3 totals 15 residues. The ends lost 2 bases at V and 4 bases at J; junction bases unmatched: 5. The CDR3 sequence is CASSLPPGQGYEQYF. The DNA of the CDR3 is TGTGCCAGCAGTTTACCTCCGGGACAGGGGTACGAGCAGTACTTC.

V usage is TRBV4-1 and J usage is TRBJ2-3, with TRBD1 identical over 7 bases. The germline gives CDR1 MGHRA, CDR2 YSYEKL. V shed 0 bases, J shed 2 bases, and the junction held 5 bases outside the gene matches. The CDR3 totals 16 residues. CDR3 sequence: CASSQDEGAYTDTQYF. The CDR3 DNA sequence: TGCGCCAGCAGCCAAGATGAGGGGGCGTACACAGATACGCAGTATTTT.

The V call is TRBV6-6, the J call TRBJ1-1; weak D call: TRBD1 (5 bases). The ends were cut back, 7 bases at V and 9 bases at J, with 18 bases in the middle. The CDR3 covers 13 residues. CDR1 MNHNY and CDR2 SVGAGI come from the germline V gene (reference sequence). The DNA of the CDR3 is TGTGCCAGCATCAAAATGGGGCCCGTCAAAGCTTTCTTT. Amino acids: CASIKMGPVKAFF.

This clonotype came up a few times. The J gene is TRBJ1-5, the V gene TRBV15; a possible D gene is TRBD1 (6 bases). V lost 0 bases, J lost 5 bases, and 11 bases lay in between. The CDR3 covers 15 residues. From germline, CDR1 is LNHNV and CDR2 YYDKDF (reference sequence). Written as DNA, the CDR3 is TGTGCCACCAGCAGAGATTGGGACAATTATCAGCCCCAGCATTTT. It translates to CATSRDWDNYQPQHF.

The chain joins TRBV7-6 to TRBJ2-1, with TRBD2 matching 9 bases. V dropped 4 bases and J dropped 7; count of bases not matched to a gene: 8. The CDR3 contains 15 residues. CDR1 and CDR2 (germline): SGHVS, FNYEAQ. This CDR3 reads CASSSPGLAGNEQFF. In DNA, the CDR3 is TGTGCCAGCAGCTCCCCGGGACTAGCTGGGAATGAGCAGTTCTTC.

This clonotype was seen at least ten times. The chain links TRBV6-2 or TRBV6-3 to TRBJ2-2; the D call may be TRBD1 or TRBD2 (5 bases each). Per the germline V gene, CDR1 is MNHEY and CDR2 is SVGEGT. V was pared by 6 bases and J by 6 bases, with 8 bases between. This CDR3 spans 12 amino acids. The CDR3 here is CASSRDAGELFF. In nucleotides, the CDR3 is TGTGCCAGCAGCCGGGACGCCGGGGAGCTGTTTTTT.

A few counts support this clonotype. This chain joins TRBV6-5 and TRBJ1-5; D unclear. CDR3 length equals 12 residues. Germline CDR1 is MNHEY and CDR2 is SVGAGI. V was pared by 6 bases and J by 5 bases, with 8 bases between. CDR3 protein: CASSHPDQPQHF. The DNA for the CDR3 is TGTGCCAGCAGCCATCCCGATCAGCCCCAGCATTTT.